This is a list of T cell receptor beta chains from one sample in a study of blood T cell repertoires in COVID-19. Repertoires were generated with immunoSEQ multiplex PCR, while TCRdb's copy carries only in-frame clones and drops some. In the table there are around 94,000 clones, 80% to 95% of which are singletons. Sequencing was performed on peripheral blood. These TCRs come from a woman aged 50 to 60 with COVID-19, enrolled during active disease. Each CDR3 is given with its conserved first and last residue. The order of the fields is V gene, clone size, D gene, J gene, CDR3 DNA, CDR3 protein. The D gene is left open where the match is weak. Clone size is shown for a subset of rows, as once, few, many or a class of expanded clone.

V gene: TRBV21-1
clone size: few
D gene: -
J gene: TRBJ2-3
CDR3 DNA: TGTGCCAGCAGCAAAACTAGCGGGGGGGCCGGTACAGATACGCAGTATTTT
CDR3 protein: CASSKTSGGAGTDTQYF

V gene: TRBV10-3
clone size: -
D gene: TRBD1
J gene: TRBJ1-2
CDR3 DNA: TGTGCCATCAACGACAGGGTAGAGGATGGCTACACCTTC
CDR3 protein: CAINDRVEDGYTF

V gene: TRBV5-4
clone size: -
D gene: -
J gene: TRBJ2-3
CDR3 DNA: TGTGCCAGCAGCTCAATAAACCTAGCGTTAGCTAGCACAGATACGCAGTATTTT
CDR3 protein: CASSSINLALASTDTQYF

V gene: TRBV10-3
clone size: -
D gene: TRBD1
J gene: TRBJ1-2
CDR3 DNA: TGTGCCATCAGGGGGACAGGGGATGGCTACACCTTC
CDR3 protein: CAIRGTGDGYTF

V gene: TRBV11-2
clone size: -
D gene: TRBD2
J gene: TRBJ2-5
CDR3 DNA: TGTGCCAGCAGCTCCGGACTAGCGGGGGGGCCGGAGACCCAGTACTTC
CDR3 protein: CASSSGLAGGPETQYF

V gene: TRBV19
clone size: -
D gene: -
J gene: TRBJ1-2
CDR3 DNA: TGTGCCAGTAGTATCCTGCTGGGAGGCAACTATGGCTACACCTTC
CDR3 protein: CASSILLGGNYGYTF

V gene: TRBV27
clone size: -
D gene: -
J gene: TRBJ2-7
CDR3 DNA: TGTGCCAGCAGCACCGCGACAGTTCCTACCGAGCAGTACTTC
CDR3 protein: CASSTATVPTEQYF

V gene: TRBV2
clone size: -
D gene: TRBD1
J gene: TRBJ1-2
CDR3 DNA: TGTGCCAGCAAGAAACAGGGGGCGGAAGGCTACACCTTC
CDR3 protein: CASKKQGAEGYTF

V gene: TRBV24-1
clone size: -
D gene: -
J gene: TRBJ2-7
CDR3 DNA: TGTGCCACCAGCCCTCGCGCGAGACAGAGTTACGAGCAGTACTTC
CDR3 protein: CATSPRARQSYEQYF

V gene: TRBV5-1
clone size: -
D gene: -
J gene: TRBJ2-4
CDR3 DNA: TGCGCCAGCAGCTACGGGGTTTCCTTAGCCAAAAACATTCAGTACTTC
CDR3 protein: CASSYGVSLAKNIQYF

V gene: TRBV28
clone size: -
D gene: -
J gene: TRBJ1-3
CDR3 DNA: TGTGCCAGCAGTTCCCTTGGGAGGGCTGGAAACACCATATATTTT
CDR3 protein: CASSSLGRAGNTIYF

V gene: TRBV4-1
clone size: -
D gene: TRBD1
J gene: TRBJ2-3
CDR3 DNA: TGCGCCAGCAGCCCCCGGGACAGGGGAACAGATACGCAGTATTTT
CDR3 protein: CASSPRDRGTDTQYF

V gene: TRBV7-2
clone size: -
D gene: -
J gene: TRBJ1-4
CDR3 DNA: TGTGCCAGCAGCCAACTTCTTACAGGGGAAAAACTGTTTTTT
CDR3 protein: CASSQLLTGEKLFF

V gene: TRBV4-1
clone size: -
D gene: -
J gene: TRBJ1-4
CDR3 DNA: TGCGCCAGCAGCCAAGATTGGATGCAGGGCCCTGAAAAACTGTTTTTT
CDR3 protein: CASSQDWMQGPEKLFF

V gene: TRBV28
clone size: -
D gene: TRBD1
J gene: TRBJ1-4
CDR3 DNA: TGTGCCAGCAGTTCCGGGACAGTTAATGAAAAACTGTTTTTT
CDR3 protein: CASSSGTVNEKLFF

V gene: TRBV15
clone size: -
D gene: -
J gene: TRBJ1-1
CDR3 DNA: TGTGCCACCGGTTTTACAGGGCGGACTGAAGCTTTCTTT
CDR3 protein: CATGFTGRTEAFF

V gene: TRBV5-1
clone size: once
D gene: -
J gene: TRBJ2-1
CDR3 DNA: TGCGCCAGCCGAAGCGACGTACCGACCTACAATGAGCAGTTCTTC
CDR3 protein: CASRSDVPTYNEQFF

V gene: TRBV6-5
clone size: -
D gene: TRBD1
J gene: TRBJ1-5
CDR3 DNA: TGTGCCAGCAGTCCATGGACAGGGGAACAGCCCCAGCATTTT
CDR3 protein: CASSPWTGEQPQHF

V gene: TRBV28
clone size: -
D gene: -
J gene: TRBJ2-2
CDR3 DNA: TGTGCCAGCACTCGAGAGGACACCGGGGAGCTGTTTTTT
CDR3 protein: CASTREDTGELFF

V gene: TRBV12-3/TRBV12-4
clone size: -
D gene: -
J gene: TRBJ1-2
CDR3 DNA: TGTGCCAGCAGGAGTCCCCAAAGTGGCTACACCTTC
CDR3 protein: CASRSPQSGYTF

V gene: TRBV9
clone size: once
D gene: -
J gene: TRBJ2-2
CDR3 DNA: TGTGCCAGCAGCGTTATCGGGATAGGGGAGCTGTTTTTT
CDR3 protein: CASSVIGIGELFF

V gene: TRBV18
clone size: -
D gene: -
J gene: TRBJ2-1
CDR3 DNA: TGTGCCAGCTCACCCTCGTCCCTTTCTTACAATGAGCAGTTCTTC
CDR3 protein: CASSPSSLSYNEQFF

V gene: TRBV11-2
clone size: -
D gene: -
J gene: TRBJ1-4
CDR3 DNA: TGTGCCAGCAGCTTAGTCATATCGCAGTTTAATGAAAAACTGTTTTTT
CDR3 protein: CASSLVISQFNEKLFF

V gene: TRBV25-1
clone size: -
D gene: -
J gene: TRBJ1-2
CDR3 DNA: TGTGCCAGCGCGCAGGATTACCCCGGCTATGGCTACACCTTC
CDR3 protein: CASAQDYPGYGYTF

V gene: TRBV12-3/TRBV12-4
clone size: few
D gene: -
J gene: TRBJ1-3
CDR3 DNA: TGTGCCAGGAGGGCTGGAAACACCATATATTTT
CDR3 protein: CARRAGNTIYF

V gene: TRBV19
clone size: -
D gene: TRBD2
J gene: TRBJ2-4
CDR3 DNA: TGTGCCAGTAGGGCGGGGGAATCTTCCCCGTCCCTAGCCAAAAACATTCAGTACTTC
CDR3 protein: CASRAGESSPSLAKNIQYF

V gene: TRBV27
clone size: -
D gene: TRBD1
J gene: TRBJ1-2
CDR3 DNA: TGTGCCAGCAGCGAGGTCAGGGCAGGGACAGATGGCTACACCTTC
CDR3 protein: CASSEVRAGTDGYTF

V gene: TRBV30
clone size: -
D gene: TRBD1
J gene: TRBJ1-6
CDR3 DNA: TGTGCCTGGGCGACAGGGGCTAATTCACCCCTCCACTTT
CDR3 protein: CAWATGANSPLHF

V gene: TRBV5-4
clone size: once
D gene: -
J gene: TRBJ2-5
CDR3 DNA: TGTGCCAGCACTTACCGGGGTCAAGAGACCCAGTACTTC
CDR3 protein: CASTYRGQETQYF

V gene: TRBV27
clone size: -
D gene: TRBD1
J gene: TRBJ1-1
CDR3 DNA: TGTGCCAGCAGTCCCCTCCCGGGACAGCTCTGGAACACTGAAGCTTTCTTT
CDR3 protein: CASSPLPGQLWNTEAFF

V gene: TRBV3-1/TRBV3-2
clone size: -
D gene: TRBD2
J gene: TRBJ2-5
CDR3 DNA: TGTGCCAGCAGCCATGATGGGGGGCTAGCGGGGGACGAAGAGACCCAGTACTTC
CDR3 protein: CASSHDGGLAGDEETQYF

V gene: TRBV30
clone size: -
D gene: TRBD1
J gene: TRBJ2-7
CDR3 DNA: TGTGCCTGGAACGAGAGATCCAGGGGGCGCGACGAGCAGTACTTC
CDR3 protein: CAWNERSRGRDEQYF

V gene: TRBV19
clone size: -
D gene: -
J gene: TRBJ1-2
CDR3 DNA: TGTGCCAGTAGTATAGCCGGGGGAAACTATGGCTACACCTTC
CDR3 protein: CASSIAGGNYGYTF

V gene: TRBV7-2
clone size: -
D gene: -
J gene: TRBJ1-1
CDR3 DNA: TGTGCCAGCAGCTTCGGTGGGCAGGGGAACACTGAAGCTTTCTTT
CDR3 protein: CASSFGGQGNTEAFF

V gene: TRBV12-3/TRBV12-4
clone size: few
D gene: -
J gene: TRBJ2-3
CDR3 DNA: TGTGCCAGCAGTTTATTAGTCGATACGCAGTATTTT
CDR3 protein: CASSLLVDTQYF

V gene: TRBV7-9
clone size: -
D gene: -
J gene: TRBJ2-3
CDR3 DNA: TGTGCCAGCAGCCTAGGGGGTTTTAGGCGGGGGACCACAGATACGCAGTATTTT
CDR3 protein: CASSLGGFRRGTTDTQYF

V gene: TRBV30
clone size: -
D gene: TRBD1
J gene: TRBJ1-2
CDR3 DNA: TGTGCCGGTTCCGGGACAGGGTCCTTCTATGGCTACACCTTC
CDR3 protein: CAGSGTGSFYGYTF

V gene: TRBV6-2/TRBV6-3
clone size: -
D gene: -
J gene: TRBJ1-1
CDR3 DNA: TGTGCCAGCAGTCCCACCCAAGGCGGGACTGAAGCTTTCTTT
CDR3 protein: CASSPTQGGTEAFF

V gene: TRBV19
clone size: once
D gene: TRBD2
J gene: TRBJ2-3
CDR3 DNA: TGTGCCAGTAGCCTTAGCGGGGTGGACACAGATACGCAGTATTTT
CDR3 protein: CASSLSGVDTDTQYF

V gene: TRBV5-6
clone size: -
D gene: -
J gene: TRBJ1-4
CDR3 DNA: TGTGCCAGCAGCTTGGAGGCTGCAGGGGCCGAAAAACTGTTTTTT
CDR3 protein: CASSLEAAGAEKLFF

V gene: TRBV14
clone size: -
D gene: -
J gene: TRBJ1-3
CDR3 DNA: TGTGCCAGCAGCCCCGACAGCTTCTCTGGAAACACCATATATTTT
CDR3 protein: CASSPDSFSGNTIYF

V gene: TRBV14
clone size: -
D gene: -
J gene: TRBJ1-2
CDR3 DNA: TGTGCCAGCAGCCAAGATACAGGGTGGCATGGCTACACCTTC
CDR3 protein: CASSQDTGWHGYTF

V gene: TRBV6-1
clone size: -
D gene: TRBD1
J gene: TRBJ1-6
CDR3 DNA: TGTGCCAGCAGTGCCCTACCGACAGGGAATAATTCACCCCTCCACTTT
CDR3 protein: CASSALPTGNNSPLHF

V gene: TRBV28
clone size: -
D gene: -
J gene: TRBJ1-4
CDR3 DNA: TGTGCCAGCAGCTTATGGAGAACTAATGAAAAACTGTTTTTT
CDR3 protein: CASSLWRTNEKLFF

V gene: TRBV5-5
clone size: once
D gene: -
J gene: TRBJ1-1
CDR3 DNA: TGTGCCAGCAGCTTGTATAGAGTCGAGAGGGTAGCTTTCTTT
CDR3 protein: CASSLYRVERVAFF

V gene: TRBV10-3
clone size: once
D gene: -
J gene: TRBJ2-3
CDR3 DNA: TGTGCCATCTTACAGGACAGTCACACAGATACGCAGTATTTT
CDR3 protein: CAILQDSHTDTQYF

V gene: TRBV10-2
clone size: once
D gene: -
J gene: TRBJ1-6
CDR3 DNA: TGCGCCAGCAGTGAGCTTACAGGTGGGAATTCACCCCTCCACTTT
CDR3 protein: CASSELTGGNSPLHF

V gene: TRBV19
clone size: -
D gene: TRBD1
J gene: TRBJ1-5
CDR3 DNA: TGTGCCAGTAGTACGCCCCCTTACAGGGGTTCGGGCAATCAGCCCCAGCATTTT
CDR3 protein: CASSTPPYRGSGNQPQHF

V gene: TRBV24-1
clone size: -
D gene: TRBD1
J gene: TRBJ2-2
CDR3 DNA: TGTGCCACCAGTGAATCGGGACAGGTCACCGGGGAGCTGTTTTTT
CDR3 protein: CATSESGQVTGELFF

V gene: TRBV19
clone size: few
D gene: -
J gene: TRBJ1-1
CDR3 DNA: TGTGCCAGTACCGATAGGAGGGGCCACACTGAAGCTTTCTTT
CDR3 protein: CASTDRRGHTEAFF